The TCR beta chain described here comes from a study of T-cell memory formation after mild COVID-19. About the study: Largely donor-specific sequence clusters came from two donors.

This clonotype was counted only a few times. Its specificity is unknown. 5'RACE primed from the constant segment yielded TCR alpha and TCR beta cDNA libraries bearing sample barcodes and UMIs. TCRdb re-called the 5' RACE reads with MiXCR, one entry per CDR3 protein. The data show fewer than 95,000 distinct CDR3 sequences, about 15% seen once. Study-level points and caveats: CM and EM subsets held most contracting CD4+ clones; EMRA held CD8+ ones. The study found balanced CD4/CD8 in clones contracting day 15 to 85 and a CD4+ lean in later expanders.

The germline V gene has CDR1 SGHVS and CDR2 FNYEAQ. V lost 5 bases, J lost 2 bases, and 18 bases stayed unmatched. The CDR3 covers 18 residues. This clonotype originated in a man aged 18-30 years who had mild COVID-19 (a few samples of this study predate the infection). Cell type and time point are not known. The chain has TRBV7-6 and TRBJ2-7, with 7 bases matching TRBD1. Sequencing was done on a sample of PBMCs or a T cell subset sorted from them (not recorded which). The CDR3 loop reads CASSASLSRDRVTYEQYF. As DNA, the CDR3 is TGTGCCAGCAGCGCCTCCCTCTCCAGAGACAGGGTAACCTACGAGCAGTACTTC.